This T cell receptor (beta chain) was obtained from a study of T cell responses to AZD1222 COVID-19 vaccine. Overall study results and limits: The donors showed a predominance of white British ancestry and of females, with possible underestimation of clonal diversity. Repertoire sampling was restricted to post-peak T cell response timepoints. Of spike-specific TCRs, nearly half reportedly target regions left unmutated in variants.

This clone was seen just once. Its antigen is unknown. TCRdb's table, derived via immunoSEQ multiplex PCR, lists solely in-frame clones and lacks some. The sample has approximately 150,000 clones; 88% are singletons. Pooling of second doses given at about 4 or about 12 weeks was done. Germline lookup yields CDR1 MNHEY and CDR2 SMNVEV (reference sequence). Trimming cost V 8 bases and J 4 bases, with 14 bases left between them. The CDR3 extends over 13 amino acids. The sequence was collected from an adult who received the AZD1222 COVID-19 vaccine. The sample was peripheral blood, taken 28 days after the second AZD1222 dose. V and J are TRBV27 and TRBJ1-1; D might be TRBD1 (6 bases). CDR3 sequence: CASGQGSGTEAFF. The CDR3 bases are TGTGCCAGCGGGCAGGGGTCGGGCACTGAAGCTTTCTTT.